Presented here are 28 T cell receptor beta chains from one specimen sequenced in a study of blood T cell repertoires in COVID-19 (dated by TCRdb to the early 2020s). The library relied on the immunoSEQ multiplex PCR assay. Not all clones reach the TCRdb copy of this immuneACCESS table, which keeps in-frame sequences only. Checked studies attribute under half of the gap to unresolved V genes and leave the rest unexplained. This sample comprises approximately 100,000 clones, approximately 84% of them detected only once. The ten largest make up 6.5% to 8% of the sample. The sequenced material came from peripheral blood. These receptors were obtained from a woman aged 50 to 60 with acute or convalescent COVID-19.

The rearrangement joins TRBV2 to TRBJ1-5; 7 nucleotides agree with TRBD1. Losses at the gene ends were 2 bases for V and 5 bases for J; bases not matched to a gene: 3. CDR1 and CDR2 (germline): SNHLY, FYNNEI. CDR3 length: 14 residues. CDR3 nucleotide sequence: TGTGCCAGCAGTGAACTCAGGGGGGATCAGCCCCAGCATTTT. Residues: CASSELRGDQPQHF. Full variable domain (missing parts from reference TRBV2 and TRBJ1-5): EPEVTQTPSHQVTQMGQEVILRCVPISNHLYFYWYRQILGQKVEFLVSFYNNEISEKSEIFDDQFSVERPDGSNFTLKIRSTKLEDSAMYFCASSELRGDQPQHFGDGTRLSIL.

The chain combines TRBV2 with TRBJ1-5; TRBD1 agrees at 7 bases. Germline V gives CDR1 SNHLY, CDR2 FYNNEI. The junction had 4 bases not matched to a gene; V was cut back by 7 bases and J by 4 bases. The CDR3 sequence is 13 residues long. The CDR3 bases are TGTGCCAGCATTGGGACAGAGAATCAGCCCCAGCATTTT. It specifies CASIGTENQPQHF. The complete variable domain, with remaining parts taken from reference TRBV2 and TRBJ1-5, reads EPEVTQTPSHQVTQMGQEVILRCVPISNHLYFYWYRQILGQKVEFLVSFYNNEISEKSEIFDDQFSVERPDGSNFTLKIRSTKLEDSAMYFCASIGTENQPQHFGDGTRLSIL.

The rearrangement uses TRBV18 and TRBJ2-7; TRBD1 matches at 7 bases. V dropped 5 bases and J dropped 5; count of bases not matched to a gene: 9. The germline V gene encodes CDR1 KGHSH and CDR2 LQKENI. The CDR3 is 14 amino acids. The CDR3 is CASSTQGYNHEQYF. The CDR3 DNA reads TGTGCCAGCTCAACACAGGGGTATAACCACGAGCAGTACTTC.

CDR3 DNA: TGTGCCAGCAGCTTAATTACGGGGGAAAGAGGTGGCTACACCTTC. Translation gives CASSLITGERGGYTF. This chain links TRBV11-2 with TRBJ1-2; weak D call: TRBD1 (5 bases). With 2 bases removed from V and 7 bases from J, the gap between germline ends came to 17 bases. Germline CDR1 SGHAT, CDR2 FQNNGV. This CDR3 is built from 15 residues.

V and J are TRBV29-1 and TRBJ1-2, with 7 bases that match TRBD1. V lost 6 bases and J lost 5; bases outside the gene matches: 15. CDR1 is SQVTM, CDR2 ANQGSEA, per germline. The CDR3 covers 15 residues. The CDR3 protein is CSVLQGELPAYGYTF. The CDR3 region has the DNA TGCAGCGTCCTCCAGGGGGAACTACCGGCTTATGGCTACACCTTC.

This rearrangement joins TRBV5-1 to TRBJ1-1, with 7 bases matching TRBD1. The CDR3 consists of 12 residues. Germline CDR1 reads SGHRS; CDR2 reads YFSETQ. The junction had 3 bases not matched to a gene; V was cut back by 7 bases and J by 3 bases. This chain's CDR3 is CASGDRDTEAFF. DNA of the CDR3: TGCGCCAGCGGAGACAGGGACACTGAAGCTTTCTTT.

As to this clone: Other DNA variants within this sample encode the same CDR3. The chain combines TRBV5-1 with TRBJ1-1; D uncertain. Per the germline V gene, CDR1 is SGHRS and CDR2 is YFSETQ. The CDR3 covers 13 residues. Trimming took off 1 base at V and 3 bases at J, with 7 bases between the two ends. The CDR3 loop reads CASSLKQDTEAFF. CDR3 in DNA: TGCGCCAGCAGCTTGAAGCAGGACACTGAAGCTTTCTTT.

This sequence joins TRBV2 and TRBJ2-5, with 8 nucleotides matching TRBD1. The CDR3 extends over 14 amino acids. From germline, CDR1 is SNHLY and CDR2 FYNNEI. Trimming at V came to 7 bases and at J to 4 bases, leaving 8 bases not matched to a gene. As DNA, the CDR3 is TGTGCCAGCATCCCAGGGGGCGTAGTAGAGACCCAGTACTTC. Amino acids: CASIPGGVVETQYF.

This chain connects TRBV5-8 to TRBJ2-5, with a weak D call TRBD2 (5 bases). The V gene lost 4 bases and the J gene lost 1 base, with 17 bases spanning the gap. Germline CDR1 SGHTS, CDR2 YDEGEE. The CDR3 loop spans 16 amino acids. In nucleotides, the CDR3 is TGTGCCAGCAGCCCCGGGGATGCCAGCACCCAAGAGACCCAGTACTTC. Residues: CASSPGDASTQETQYF.

The genes are TRBV2 and TRBJ1-3; D is perhaps TRBD1 (6 bases). V was cut by 4 bases and J by 1 base, with 17 bases left in between. Germline lookup yields CDR1 SNHLY and CDR2 FYNNEI. The CDR3 runs 17 residues. CDR3 loop: CASSAGGSGASGNTIYF. DNA of the CDR3: TGTGCCAGCAGTGCCGGGGGGTCGGGGGCTTCTGGAAACACCATATATTTT.

The V and J genes are TRBV9 and TRBJ1-1, with a tentative D call TRBD1 (6 bases). Per germline, CDR1 SGDLS and CDR2 YYNGEE. V lost 0 bases to trimming and J lost 1 base, with 13 bases between them. CDR3 length equals 16 residues. Here the CDR3 reads CASSVGGLGQNTEAFF. Written as DNA, the CDR3 is TGTGCCAGCAGCGTAGGCGGGCTGGGACAGAACACTGAAGCTTTCTTT.

V is TRBV2 and J is TRBJ2-7, with 9 positions matching TRBD1. This CDR3 comprises 14 residues. Trimming removed 1 base from V and 4 bases from J; junction bases left unmatched: 2. Germline V CDR1 and CDR2: SNHLY, FYNNEI. In DNA form, the CDR3 reads TGTGCCAGCAGTGAAGGGGGACAGGGATACGAGCAGTACTTC. It is translated as CASSEGGQGYEQYF.

This rearrangement joins TRBV24-1 to TRBJ1-2; TRBD1 matches at 9 bases. The J segment lost 8 bases and the V segment lost 1 base, leaving 7 bases of the junction unmatched. The CDR3 is made up of 15 amino acids. CDR1 KGHDR and CDR2 SFDVKD come from the germline V gene. The CDR3 is CATSDLPGQGSGYTF. CDR3 bases: TGTGCCACCAGTGATTTACCTGGACAGGGGAGCGGCTACACCTTC.

The genes are TRBV5-1 and TRBJ2-1; tentative D call: TRBD2 (6 bases). Trimming stripped 1 base from V and 0 bases from J, with 8 bases between. There are 15 residues in the CDR3. CDR1 SGHRS and CDR2 YFSETQ come from the germline V gene. The CDR3 loop reads CASSLNGGSYNEQFF. DNA for the CDR3: TGCGCCAGCAGCTTGAACGGGGGCTCCTACAATGAGCAGTTCTTC.

This chain joins TRBV28 and TRBJ1-1; 7 bases are a match to TRBD1. This CDR3 is 14 amino acids long. Trimming at V came to 3 bases and at J to 5 bases, leaving 6 bases not matched to a gene. Germline V CDR1 and CDR2: MDHEN, SYDVKM. This CDR3 reads CASSFSPQGTEAFF. CDR3 DNA sequence: TGTGCCAGCAGTTTCTCGCCACAGGGGACTGAAGCTTTCTTT.

V and J are TRBV6-5 and TRBJ2-3; 9 bases map to TRBD2. V lost 4 bases, J lost 10 bases, and 15 bases stayed unmatched. Germline V gene data show CDR1 as MNHEY and CDR2 as SVGAGI. CDR3 length: 16 residues. The CDR3 DNA reads as TGTGCCAGCAGTTTTGTCGCGGGGGGGCCGGAGTCAGCGCAGTATTTT. It translates to CASSFVAGGPESAQYF.

J is TRBJ2-7 and V is TRBV7-9; D not certain. CDR1 and CDR2 from the germline V gene are SEHNR and FQNEAQ (reference sequence). The CDR3 spans 11 residues. The ends were cut back, 4 bases at V and 6 bases at J, with 7 bases in the middle. CDR3 bases: TGTGCCAGCAGCTCCTATAGCGAGCAGTACTTC. Protein sequence: CASSSYSEQYF.

This chain connects TRBV28 to TRBJ1-5, with 10 bases lining up with TRBD1. The CDR3 consists of 18 residues. CDR1 and CDR2 (germline): MDHEN, SYDVKM. V lost 7 bases and J lost 7; bases outside the gene matches: 19. DNA of the CDR3: TGTGCCAGCACCTTTTACGGGGCGGGACAGGGGAAAAAACAGCCCCAGCATTTT. Amino acids: CASTFYGAGQGKKQPQHF.

The rearrangement uses TRBV20-1 and TRBJ1-2; 7 bases match TRBD1. This CDR3 is 18 amino acids long. V lost 3 bases and J lost 0; bases outside the gene matches: 16. Looked up from germline, CDR1 is DFQATT and CDR2 is SNEGSKA (reference sequence). CDR3 loop: CSASAATGARGSNYGYTF. In DNA form, the CDR3 reads TGCAGTGCTAGTGCCGCAACAGGGGCCAGAGGTTCTAACTATGGCTACACCTTC.

This CDR3 reads CASGLQQGTGELFF. In DNA, the CDR3 is TGTGCTAGTGGTCTCCAACAGGGGACCGGGGAGCTGTTTTTT. V is TRBV12-5 and J is TRBJ2-2, with 7 bases identical to TRBD1. V gave up 5 bases and J gave up 5 bases; unmatched junction bases: 5. CDR3 length equals 14 residues. Germline V gene lookup returns CDR1 LGHNT and CDR2 FRNRAP.

With respect to this clone: Other DNA sequences within the sample encode an identical CDR3. CDR3 region: CASSIGLAGGNEQFF. Written as DNA, the CDR3 is TGTGCCAGTAGTATTGGACTAGCGGGGGGGAATGAGCAGTTCTTC. V gene TRBV19 combines with J gene TRBJ2-1, with 15 bases lining up with TRBD2. The CDR3 is made up of 15 amino acids. J gave up 7 bases and V 3 bases, and 1 base lay outside the gene matches. Germline lookup yields CDR1 LNHDA and CDR2 SQIVND (reference sequence). Variable domain in full (rest from reference TRBV19 and TRBJ2-1): DGGITQSPKYLFRKEGQNVTLSCEQNLNHDAMYWYRQDPGQGLRLIYYSQIVNDFQKGDIAEGYSVSREKKESFPLTVTSAQKNPTAFYLCASSIGLAGGNEQFFGPGTRLTVL.

This clone was seen just once. V and J are TRBV6-1 and TRBJ1-3, with D maybe TRBD1 (6 bases). The CDR3 length is 16 residues. CDR1 is MNHNS, CDR2 SASEGT, per germline. The V and J ends lost 0 bases and 4 bases respectively, with 13 bases between them. The CDR3 loop is CASSEAAGAGGNTIYF. The CDR3 region has the DNA TGTGCCAGCAGTGAAGCTGCAGGGGCCGGAGGAAACACCATATATTTT.

The genes are TRBV27 and TRBJ2-7, with D hard to call. Germline V gene data show CDR1 as MNHEY and CDR2 as SMNVEV (reference sequence). V was trimmed by 6 bases and J by 1 base, leaving 13 bases between them. This CDR3 has 14 amino acids. The CDR3 sequence: CASSRRVASYEQYF. In DNA, the CDR3 is TGTGCCAGCAGCCGACGGGTCGCGTCCTACGAGCAGTACTTC.

The chain uses TRBV5-1 and TRBJ2-3; D perhaps matches TRBD2 (6 bases). The CDR3 is 17 amino acids. V was trimmed by 0 bases and J by 9 bases, leaving 23 bases between them. Germline CDR1 is SGHRS and CDR2 is YFSETQ. This CDR3 is CASSLAGGSFPQVTQYF. In DNA, the CDR3 is TGCGCCAGCAGCTTGGCTGGGGGGTCTTTCCCCCAAGTAACGCAGTATTTT.

This chain links TRBV27 with TRBJ2-5, with D uncertain. The CDR3 length is 15 residues. Per germline, CDR1 MNHEY and CDR2 SMNVEV (reference sequence). Trimming removed 5 bases from V and 0 bases from J, with 13 bases in between. CDR3 sequence reads: CASSDSTSYQETQYF. Written as DNA, the CDR3 is TGTGCCAGCAGTGACTCGACTTCGTACCAAGAGACCCAGTACTTC.

The rearrangement links TRBV6-1 to TRBJ1-1; D possibly corresponds to TRBD1 (6 bases). Looked up from germline, CDR1 is MNHNS and CDR2 is SASEGT. This CDR3 region has 13 residues. The V and J ends lost 3 bases and 5 bases respectively, with 10 bases between them. CDR3 DNA sequence: TGTGCCAGCAGTGACAGGGGTACTACTGAAGCTTTCTTT. Protein product: CASSDRGTTEAFF.

This clone has just a few counts. This chain joins TRBV2 and TRBJ2-7; D not resolved. Trimming removed 2 bases from V and 9 bases from J, with 17 bases in between. Germline V gives CDR1 SNHLY, CDR2 FYNNEI. The length of the CDR3 is 14 residues. The CDR3 DNA follows: TGTGCCAGCAGTGAAACCCCATTCTCTACGAGGCAGTACTTC. Its protein product is CASSETPFSTRQYF.

V is TRBV5-1 and J is TRBJ1-1; D remains unclear. V was shortened by 6 bases and J by 1 base, with 10 bases between the two germline ends. CDR1 is SGHRS, CDR2 YFSETQ, per germline. The CDR3 runs to 13 residues. CDR3 DNA sequence: TGCGCCAGCATTGATCAGTCGAACACTGAAGCTTTCTTT. Translated: CASIDQSNTEAFF.